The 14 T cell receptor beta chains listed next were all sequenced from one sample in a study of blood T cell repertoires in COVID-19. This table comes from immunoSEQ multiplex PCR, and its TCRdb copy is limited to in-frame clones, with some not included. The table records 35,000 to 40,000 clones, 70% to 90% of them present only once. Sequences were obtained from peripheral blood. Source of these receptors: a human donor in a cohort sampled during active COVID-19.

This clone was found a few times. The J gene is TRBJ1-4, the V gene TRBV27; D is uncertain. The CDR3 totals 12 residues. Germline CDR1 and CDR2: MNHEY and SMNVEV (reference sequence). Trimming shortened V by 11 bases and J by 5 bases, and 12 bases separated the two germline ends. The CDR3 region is CARLGSNEKLFF. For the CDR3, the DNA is TGTGCCCGCCTAGGATCAAATGAAAAACTGTTTTTT. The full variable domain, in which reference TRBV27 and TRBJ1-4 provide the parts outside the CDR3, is EAQVTQNPRYLITVTGKKLTVTCSQNMNHEYMSWYRQDPGLGLRQIYYSMNVEVTDKGDVPEGYKVSRKEKRNFPLILESPSPNQTSLYFCARLGSNEKLFFGSGTQLSVL.

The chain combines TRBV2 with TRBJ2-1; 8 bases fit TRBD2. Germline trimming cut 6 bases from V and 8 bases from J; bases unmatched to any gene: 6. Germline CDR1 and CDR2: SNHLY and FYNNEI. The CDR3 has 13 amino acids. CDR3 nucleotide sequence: TGTGCCAGCAGCGGGGGGGGCTTCGATGAGCAGTTCTTC. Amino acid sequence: CASSGGGFDEQFF.

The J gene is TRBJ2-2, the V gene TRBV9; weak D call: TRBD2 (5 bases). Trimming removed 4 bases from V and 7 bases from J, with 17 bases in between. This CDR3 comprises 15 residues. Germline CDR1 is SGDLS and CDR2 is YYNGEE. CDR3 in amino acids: CASSPEGLGIGELFF. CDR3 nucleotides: TGTGCCAGCAGCCCCGAGGGTCTGGGCATCGGGGAGCTGTTTTTT.

CDR3 bases: TGTGCCAGCAGCTTAAGTGGGGGGGCCTCCTACGAGCAGTACTTC. Protein: CASSLSGGASYEQYF. The gene calls are TRBV7-9 and TRBJ2-7; D is perhaps TRBD2 (7 bases). The V end was cut by 2 bases, the J end by 0 bases, with 11 bases between. The germline gives CDR1 SEHNR, CDR2 FQNEAQ (reference sequence). CDR3 length: 15 amino acids.

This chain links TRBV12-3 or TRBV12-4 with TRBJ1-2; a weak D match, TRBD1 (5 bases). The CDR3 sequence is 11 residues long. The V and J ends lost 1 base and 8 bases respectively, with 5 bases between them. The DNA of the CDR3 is TGTGCCAGCAGTTTAGGGGGCGGCTACACCTTC. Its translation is CASSLGGGYTF.

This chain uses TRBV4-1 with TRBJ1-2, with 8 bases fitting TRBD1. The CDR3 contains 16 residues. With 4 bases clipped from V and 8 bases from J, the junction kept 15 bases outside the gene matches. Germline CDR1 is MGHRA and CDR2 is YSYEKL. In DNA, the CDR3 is TGCGCCAGCAGCCGATACCTTAGCAGGGGGCCTAGGGGCTACACCTTC. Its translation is CASSRYLSRGPRGYTF.

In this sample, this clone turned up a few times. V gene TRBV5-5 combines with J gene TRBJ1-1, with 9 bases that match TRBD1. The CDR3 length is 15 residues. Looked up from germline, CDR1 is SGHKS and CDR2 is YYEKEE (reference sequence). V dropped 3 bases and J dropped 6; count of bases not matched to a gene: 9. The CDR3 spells CASSSRQGDGSEAFF. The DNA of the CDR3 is TGTGCCAGCAGCTCCCGACAGGGGGATGGATCTGAAGCTTTCTTT. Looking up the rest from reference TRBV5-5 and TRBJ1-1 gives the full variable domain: DAGVTQSPTHLIKTRGQQVTLRCSPISGHKSVSWYQQVLGQGPQFIFQYYEKEERGRGNFPDRFSARQFPNYSSELNVNALLLGDSALYLCASSSRQGDGSEAFFGQGTRLTVV.

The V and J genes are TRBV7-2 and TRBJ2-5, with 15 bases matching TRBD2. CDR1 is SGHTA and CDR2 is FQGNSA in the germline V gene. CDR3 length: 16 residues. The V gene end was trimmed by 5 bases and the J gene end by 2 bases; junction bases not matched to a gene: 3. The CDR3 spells CASSDGLAGGQETQYF. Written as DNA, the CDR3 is TGTGCCAGCAGCGACGGACTAGCGGGGGGGCAAGAGACCCAGTACTTC.

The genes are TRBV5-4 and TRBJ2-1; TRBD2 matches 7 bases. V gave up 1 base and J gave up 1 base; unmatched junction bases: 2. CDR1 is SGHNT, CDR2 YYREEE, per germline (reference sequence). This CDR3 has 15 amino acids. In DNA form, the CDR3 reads TGTGCCAGCAGCTTGTTTAGCGGGTCCTACAATGAGCAGTTCTTC. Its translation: CASSLFSGSYNEQFF.

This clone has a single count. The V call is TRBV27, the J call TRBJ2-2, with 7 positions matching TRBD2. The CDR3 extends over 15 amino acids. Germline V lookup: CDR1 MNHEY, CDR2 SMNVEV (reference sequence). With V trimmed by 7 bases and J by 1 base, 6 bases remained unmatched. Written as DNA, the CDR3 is TGTGCCAGCACCCGTAGCGGGCTGAACACCGGGGAGCTGTTTTTT. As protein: CASTRSGLNTGELFF.

The CDR3: CASSQSTTGAHTEAFF. The CDR3, as DNA: TGTGCCAGCAGCCAATCGACGACAGGGGCCCACACTGAAGCTTTCTTT. This rearrangement joins TRBV7-3 to TRBJ1-1, with 8 bases lining up with TRBD1. The V gene end was trimmed by 5 bases and the J gene end by 3 bases; junction bases not matched to a gene: 11. Germline loops: CDR1 SGHTA, CDR2 FQGTGA. The CDR3 is 16 amino acids.

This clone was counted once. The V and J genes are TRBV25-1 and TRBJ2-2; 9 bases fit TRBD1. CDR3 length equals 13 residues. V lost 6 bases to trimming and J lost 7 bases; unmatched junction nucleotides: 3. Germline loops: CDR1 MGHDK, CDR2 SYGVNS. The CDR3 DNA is TGTGCCAGCAGACAGGGGGCCGTCGGGGAGCTGTTTTTT. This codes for CASRQGAVGELFF.

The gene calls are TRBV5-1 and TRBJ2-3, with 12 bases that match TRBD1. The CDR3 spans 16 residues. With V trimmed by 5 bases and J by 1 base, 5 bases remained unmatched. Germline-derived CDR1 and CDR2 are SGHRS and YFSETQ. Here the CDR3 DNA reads TGCGCCAGCAGTACCGGGACAGGGGGCCGCACAGATACGCAGTATTTT. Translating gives CASSTGTGGRTDTQYF.

The CDR3 DNA reads TGTGCCAGCAGCTTGGCTCGGACAAGGAATAATTCACCCCTCCACTTT. As protein: CASSLARTRNNSPLHF. The chain has TRBV7-9 and TRBJ1-6; D perhaps matches TRBD1 (5 bases). Trimming stripped 3 bases from V and 5 bases from J, with 14 bases between. CDR1 SEHNR and CDR2 FQNEAQ come from the germline V gene (reference sequence). This CDR3 has 16 residues.